The present T cell receptor (beta chain) was sequenced within a study of blood T cells in healthy people across ages. Sample-barcoded 5' priming and a J-beta primer mix drove a second PCR of 7 to 11 cycles. TCRdb recomputed calls from the 5' RACE reads with MiXCR, one row per CDR3 protein. Altogether 1 million or so distinct CDR3 sequences are present, 45% being singletons, with the ten largest covering 15% to 20%. The CDR3 runs 18 residues. Trimming removed 4 bases from V and 0 bases from J; junction bases left unmatched: 9. CDR1 is SGHVS, CDR2 FQNEAQ, per germline. The receptor's source is a woman in her sixties in good health. The rearrangement joins TRBV7-8 to TRBJ2-3, with 11 bases that match TRBD2. The material sequenced was blood. CDR3 protein: CASSSRLAGTTSTDTQYF. In DNA form, the CDR3 reads TGTGCCAGCAGCTCAAGACTAGCGGGGACCACTAGCACAGATACGCAGTATTTT. Complete variable domain (other parts from reference TRBV7-8 and TRBJ2-3): GAGVSQSPRYKVAKRGQDVALRCDPISGHVSLFWYQQALGQGPEFLTYFQNEAQLDKSGLPSDRFFAERPEGSVSTLKIQRTQQEDSAVYLCASSSRLAGTTSTDTQYFGPGTRLTVL.